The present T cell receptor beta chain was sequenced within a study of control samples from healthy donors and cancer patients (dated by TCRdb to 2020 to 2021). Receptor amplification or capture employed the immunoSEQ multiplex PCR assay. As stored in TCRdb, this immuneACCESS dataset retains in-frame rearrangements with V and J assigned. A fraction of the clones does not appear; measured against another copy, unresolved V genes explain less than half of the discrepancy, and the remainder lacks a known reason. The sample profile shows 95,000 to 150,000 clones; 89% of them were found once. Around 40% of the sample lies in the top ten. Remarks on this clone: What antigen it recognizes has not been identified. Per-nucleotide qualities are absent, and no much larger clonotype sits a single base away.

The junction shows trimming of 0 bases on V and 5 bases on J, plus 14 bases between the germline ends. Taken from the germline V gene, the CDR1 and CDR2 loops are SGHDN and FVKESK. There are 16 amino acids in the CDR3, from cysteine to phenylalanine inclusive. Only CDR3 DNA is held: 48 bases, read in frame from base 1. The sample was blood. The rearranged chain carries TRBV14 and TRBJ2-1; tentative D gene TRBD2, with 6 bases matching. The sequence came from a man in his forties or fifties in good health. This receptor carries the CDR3 CASSQDGLAYHNEQFF. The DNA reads TGTGCCAGCAGCCAAGACGGCCTAGCGTACCACAATGAGCAGTTCTTC.